This TCR beta chain is from a study of glioma-infiltrating T cells. This clonotype was found many times. TCR alpha and beta CDR3 regions were amplified from RNA using iRepertoire nested multiplex PCR. MiXCR, applied by TCRdb to the multiplex PCR reads, yields one record per CDR3 protein. The sample carries some 160,000 distinct CDR3 sequences, around 40% recorded once. J gave up 5 bases and V 4 bases, and 5 bases lay outside the gene matches. The germline V gene encodes CDR1 SNHLY and CDR2 FYNNEI. There are 14 residues in the CDR3. This chain links TRBV2 with TRBJ1-5, with 7 bases matching TRBD1. The sequenced material came from glioma tissue, nonneoplastic brain tissue, or PBMCs (not recorded which). This TCR was recovered from a human donor with low-grade glioma or glioblastoma, undergoing nonglioma brain surgery, or in good health (not recorded which). CDR3 sequence reads: CASSARDSYQPQHF. CDR3 nucleotides: TGTGCCAGCAGTGCCCGGGACAGCTATCAGCCCCAGCATTTT. The whole variable domain, filled in from reference TRBV2 and TRBJ1-5, reads EPEVTQTPSHQVTQMGQEVILRCVPISNHLYFYWYRQILGQKVEFLVSFYNNEISEKSEIFDDQFSVERPDGSNFTLKIRSTKLEDSAMYFCASSARDSYQPQHFGDGTRLSIL.